This T cell receptor (beta chain) was recovered during a study of CD8+ T cells in alopecia areata. Details on this clone: Its antigen remains unknown. One end of the junction varies from germline; a read error may be responsible.

As the sequencing template, cDNA was produced by extracting RNA and reverse transcribing it. Some clones are missing from TCRdb's copy, which holds only in-frame ones; the method was immunoSEQ multiplex PCR. In the table there are about 140,000 clones, around 58% of which are singletons. General study results and limits: Scalp repertoires also include resident alphabeta T cells from normal skin.

Germline CDR1 is SQVTM and CDR2 is ANQGSEA. The CDR3 covers 12 residues. The chain couples TRBV29-1 to TRBJ1-2; D is undetermined. The sample here was CD4+ T cells sorted from blood, taken at week 0. The source of this sequence is a human donor with alopecia areata. The CDR3 is CSAPKRTVETYF. CDR3 sequence (DNA): TGCAGCGCCCCTAAAAGGACCGTCGAGACATACTTC. The whole variable domain, remainder taken from reference TRBV29-1 and TRBJ1-2, is SAVISQKPSRDICQRGTSLTIQCQVDSQVTMMFWYRQQPGQSLTLIATANQGSEATYESGFVIDKFPISRPNLTFSTLTVSNMSPEDSSIYLCSAPKRTVETYFGSGTRLTVV.